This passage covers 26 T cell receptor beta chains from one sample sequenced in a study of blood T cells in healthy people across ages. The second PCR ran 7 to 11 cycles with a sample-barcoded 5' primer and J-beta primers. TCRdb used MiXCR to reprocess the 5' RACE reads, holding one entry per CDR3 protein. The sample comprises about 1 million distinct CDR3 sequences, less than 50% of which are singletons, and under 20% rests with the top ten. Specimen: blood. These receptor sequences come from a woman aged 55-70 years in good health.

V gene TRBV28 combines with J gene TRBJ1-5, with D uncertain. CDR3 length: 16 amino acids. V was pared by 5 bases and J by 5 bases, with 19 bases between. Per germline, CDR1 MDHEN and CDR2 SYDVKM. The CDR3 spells CASSTDRRNLYQPQHF. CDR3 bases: TGTGCCAGCAGTACCGACCGTCGGAACCTTTATCAGCCCCAGCATTTT.

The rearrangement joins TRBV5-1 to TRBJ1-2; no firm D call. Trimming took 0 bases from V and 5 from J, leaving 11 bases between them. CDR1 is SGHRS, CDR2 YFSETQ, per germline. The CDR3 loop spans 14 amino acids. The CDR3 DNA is TGCGCCAGCAGCTTGGCTGACGGAAATTATGGCTACACCTTC. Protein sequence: CASSLADGNYGYTF.

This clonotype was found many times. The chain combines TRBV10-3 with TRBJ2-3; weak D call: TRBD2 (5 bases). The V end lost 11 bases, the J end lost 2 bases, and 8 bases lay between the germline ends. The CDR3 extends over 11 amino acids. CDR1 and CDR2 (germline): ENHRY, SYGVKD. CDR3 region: CASGVTDTQYF. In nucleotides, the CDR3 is TGTGCCTCCGGGGTCACAGATACGCAGTATTTT.

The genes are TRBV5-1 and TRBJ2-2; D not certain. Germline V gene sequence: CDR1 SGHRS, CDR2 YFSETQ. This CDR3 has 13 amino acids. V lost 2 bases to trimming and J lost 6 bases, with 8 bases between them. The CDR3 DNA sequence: TGCGCCAGCAGCTTAGATTCCGCCGGGGAGCTGTTTTTT. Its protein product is CASSLDSAGELFF. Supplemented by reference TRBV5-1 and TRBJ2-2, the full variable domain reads KAGVTQTPRYLIKTRGQQVTLSCSPISGHRSVSWYQQTPGQGLQFLFEYFSETQRNKGNFPGRFSGRQFSNSRSEMNVSTLELGDSALYLCASSLDSAGELFFGEGSRLTVL.

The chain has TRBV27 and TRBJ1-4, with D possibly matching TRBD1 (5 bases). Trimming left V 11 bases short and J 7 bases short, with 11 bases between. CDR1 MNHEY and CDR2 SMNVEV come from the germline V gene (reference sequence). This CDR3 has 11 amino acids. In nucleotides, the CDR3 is TGTGCCGTCGGGACTCTTGAAAAACTGTTTTTT. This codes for CAVGTLEKLFF. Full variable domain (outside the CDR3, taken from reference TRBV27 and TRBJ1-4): EAQVTQNPRYLITVTGKKLTVTCSQNMNHEYMSWYRQDPGLGLRQIYYSMNVEVTDKGDVPEGYKVSRKEKRNFPLILESPSPNQTSLYFCAVGTLEKLFFGSGTQLSVL.

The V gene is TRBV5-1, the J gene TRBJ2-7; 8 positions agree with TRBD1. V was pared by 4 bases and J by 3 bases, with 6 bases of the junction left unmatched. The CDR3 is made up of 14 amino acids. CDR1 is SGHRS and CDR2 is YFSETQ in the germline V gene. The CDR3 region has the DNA TGCGCCAGCAGCCACGGACAGGGTGACTACGAGCAGTACTTC. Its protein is CASSHGQGDYEQYF.

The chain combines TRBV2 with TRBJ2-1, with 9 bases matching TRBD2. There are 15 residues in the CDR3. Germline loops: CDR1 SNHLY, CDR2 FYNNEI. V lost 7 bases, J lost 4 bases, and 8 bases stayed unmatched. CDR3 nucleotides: TGTGCCAGCATAGAGGGTCTAGCGGGGTACAATGAGCAGTTCTTC. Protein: CASIEGLAGYNEQFF.

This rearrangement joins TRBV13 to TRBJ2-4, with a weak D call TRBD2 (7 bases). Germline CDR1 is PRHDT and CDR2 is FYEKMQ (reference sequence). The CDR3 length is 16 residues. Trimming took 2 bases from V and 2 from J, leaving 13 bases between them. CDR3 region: CASSLRGGGTKNIQYF. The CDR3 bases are TGTGCCAGCAGCTTACGGGGAGGGGGAACCAAAAACATTCAGTACTTC.

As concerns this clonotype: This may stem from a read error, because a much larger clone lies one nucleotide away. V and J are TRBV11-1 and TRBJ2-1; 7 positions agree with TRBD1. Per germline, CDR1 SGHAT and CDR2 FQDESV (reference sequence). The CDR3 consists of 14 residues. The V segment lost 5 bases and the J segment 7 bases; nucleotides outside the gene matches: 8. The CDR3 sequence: CASSHDRVGNEQFF. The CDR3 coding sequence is TGTGCCAGCAGCCACGACAGGGTGGGGAATGAGCAGTTCTTC.

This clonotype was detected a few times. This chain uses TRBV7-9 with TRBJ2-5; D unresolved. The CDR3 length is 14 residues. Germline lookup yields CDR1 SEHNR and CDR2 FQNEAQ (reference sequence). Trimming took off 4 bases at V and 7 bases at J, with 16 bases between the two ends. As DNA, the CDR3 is TGTGCCAGCAGCTCCCTCCGCTCCGCGAGGACCCAGTACTTC. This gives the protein CASSSLRSARTQYF.

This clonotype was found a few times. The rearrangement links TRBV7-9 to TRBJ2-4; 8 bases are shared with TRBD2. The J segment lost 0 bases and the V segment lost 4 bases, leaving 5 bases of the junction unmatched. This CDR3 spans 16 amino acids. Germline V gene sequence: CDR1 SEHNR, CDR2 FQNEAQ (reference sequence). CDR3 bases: TGTGCCAGCAGCTCCCCAGCGGGGGTAGCCAAAAACATTCAGTACTTC. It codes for CASSSPAGVAKNIQYF.

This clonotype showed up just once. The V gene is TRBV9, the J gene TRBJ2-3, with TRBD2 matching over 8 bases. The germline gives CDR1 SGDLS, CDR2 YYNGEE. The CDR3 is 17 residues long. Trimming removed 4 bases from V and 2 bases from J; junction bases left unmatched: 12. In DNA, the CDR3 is TGTGCCAGCAGCCCGGGGATAGCGGGATTCTTCACAGATACGCAGTATTTT. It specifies CASSPGIAGFFTDTQYF. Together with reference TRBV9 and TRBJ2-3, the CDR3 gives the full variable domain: DSGVTQTPKHLITATGQRVTLRCSPRSGDLSVYWYQQSLDQGLQFLIQYYNGEERAKGNILERFSAQQFPDLHSELNLSSLELGDSALYFCASSPGIAGFFTDTQYFGPGTRLTVL.

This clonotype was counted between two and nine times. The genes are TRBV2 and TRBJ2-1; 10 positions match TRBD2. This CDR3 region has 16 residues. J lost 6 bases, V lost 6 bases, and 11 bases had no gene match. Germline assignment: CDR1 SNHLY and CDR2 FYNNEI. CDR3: CASSDLAGAFGNEQFF. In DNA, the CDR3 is TGTGCCAGCAGCGATCTAGCGGGAGCTTTTGGCAATGAGCAGTTCTTC.

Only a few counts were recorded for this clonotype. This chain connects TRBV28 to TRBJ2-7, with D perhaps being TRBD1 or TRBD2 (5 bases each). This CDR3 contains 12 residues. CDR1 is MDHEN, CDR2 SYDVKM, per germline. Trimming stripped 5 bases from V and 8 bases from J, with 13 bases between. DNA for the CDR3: TGTGCCAGCAGTCCAGGGTGGGAGAAGCAGTACTTC. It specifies CASSPGWEKQYF.

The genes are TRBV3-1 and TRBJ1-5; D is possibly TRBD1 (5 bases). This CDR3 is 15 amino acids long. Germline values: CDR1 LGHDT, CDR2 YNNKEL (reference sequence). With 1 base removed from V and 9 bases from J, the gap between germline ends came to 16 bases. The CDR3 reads CASSQGRTLAWPQHF. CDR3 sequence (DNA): TGTGCCAGCAGCCAAGGCCGGACACTAGCTTGGCCCCAGCATTTT.

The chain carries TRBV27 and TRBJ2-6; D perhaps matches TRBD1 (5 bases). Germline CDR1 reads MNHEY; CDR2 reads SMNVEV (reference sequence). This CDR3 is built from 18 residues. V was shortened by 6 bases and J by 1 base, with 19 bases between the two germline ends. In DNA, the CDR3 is TGTGCCAGCAGAGGCCTAGGGGCGGTCAATTCTGGGGCCAACGTCCTGACTTTC. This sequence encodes CASRGLGAVNSGANVLTF.

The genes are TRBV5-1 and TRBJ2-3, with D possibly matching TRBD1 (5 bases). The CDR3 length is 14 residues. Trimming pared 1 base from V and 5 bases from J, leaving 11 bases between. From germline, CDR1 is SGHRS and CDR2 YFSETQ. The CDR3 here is CASSLRTSEDTQYF. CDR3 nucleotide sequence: TGCGCCAGCAGCTTGCGGACATCGGAAGATACGCAGTATTTT.

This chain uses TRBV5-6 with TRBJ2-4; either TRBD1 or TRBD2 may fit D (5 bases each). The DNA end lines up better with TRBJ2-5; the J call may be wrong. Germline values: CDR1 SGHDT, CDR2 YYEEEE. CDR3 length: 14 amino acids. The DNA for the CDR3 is TGTGCCAGCAGCTTGGGAGGGGAAGCGGAGACCCAGTACTTC. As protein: CASSLGGEAETQYF.

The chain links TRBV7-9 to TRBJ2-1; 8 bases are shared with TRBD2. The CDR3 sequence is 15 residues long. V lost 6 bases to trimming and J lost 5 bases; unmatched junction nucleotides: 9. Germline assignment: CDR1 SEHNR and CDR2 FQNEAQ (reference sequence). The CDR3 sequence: CASSSSGSADNEQFF. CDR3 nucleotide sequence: TGTGCCAGCAGTTCCAGCGGGAGTGCAGACAATGAGCAGTTCTTC.

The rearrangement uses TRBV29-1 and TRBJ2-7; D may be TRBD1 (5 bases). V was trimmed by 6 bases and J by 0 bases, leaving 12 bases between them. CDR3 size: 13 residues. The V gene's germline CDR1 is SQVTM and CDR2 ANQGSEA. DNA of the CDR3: TGCAGCGTAAGGGGATCGGGCTCCTACGAGCAGTACTTC. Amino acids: CSVRGSGSYEQYF.

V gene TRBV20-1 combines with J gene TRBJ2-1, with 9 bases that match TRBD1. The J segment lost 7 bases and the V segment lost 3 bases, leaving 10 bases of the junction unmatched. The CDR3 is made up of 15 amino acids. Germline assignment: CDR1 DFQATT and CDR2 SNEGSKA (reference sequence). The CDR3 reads CSASPRTGAQNEQFF. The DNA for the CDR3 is TGCAGTGCTAGTCCGAGGACAGGGGCCCAGAATGAGCAGTTCTTC.

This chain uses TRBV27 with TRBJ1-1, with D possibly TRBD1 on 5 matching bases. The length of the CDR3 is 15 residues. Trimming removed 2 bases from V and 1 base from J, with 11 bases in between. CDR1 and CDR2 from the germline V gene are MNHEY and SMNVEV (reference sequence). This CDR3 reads CASSLGGYGNTEAFF. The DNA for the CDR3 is TGTGCCAGCAGTTTAGGGGGGTATGGGAACACTGAAGCTTTCTTT.

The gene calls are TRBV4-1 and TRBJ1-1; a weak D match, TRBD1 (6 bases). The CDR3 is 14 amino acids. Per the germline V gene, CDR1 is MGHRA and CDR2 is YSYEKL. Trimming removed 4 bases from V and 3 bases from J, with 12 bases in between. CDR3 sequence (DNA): TGCGCCAGCAGCCTCTATACAGGGTACACTGAAGCTTTCTTT. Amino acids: CASSLYTGYTEAFF.

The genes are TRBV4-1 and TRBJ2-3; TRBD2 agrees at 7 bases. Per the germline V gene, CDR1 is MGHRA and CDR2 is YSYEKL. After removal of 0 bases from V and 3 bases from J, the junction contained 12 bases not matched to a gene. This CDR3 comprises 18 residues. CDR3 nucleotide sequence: TGCGCCAGCAGCCAAGACGGGGCGGGGGAGGAGTGGACAGATACGCAGTATTTT. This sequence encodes CASSQDGAGEEWTDTQYF.

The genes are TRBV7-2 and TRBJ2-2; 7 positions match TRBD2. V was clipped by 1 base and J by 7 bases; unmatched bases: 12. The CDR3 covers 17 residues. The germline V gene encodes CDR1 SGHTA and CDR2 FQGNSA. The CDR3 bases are TGTGCCAGCAGCTTAGGGCTTTCAGCGGGATTTCGCGGGGAGCTGTTTTTT. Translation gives CASSLGLSAGFRGELFF. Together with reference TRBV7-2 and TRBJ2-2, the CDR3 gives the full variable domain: GAGVSQSPSNKVTEKGKDVELRCDPISGHTALYWYRQSLGQGLEFLIYFQGNSAPDKSGLPSDRFSAERTGGSVSTLTIQRTQQEDSAVYLCASSLGLSAGFRGELFFGEGSRLTVL.

CDR3: CASSSGGGPTDTQYF. CDR3 in DNA: TGTGCCAGCAGCTCCGGCGGAGGGCCCACAGATACGCAGTATTTT. This chain links TRBV7-2 with TRBJ2-3; perhaps TRBD2 as D (6 bases). The CDR3 spans 15 residues. V was shortened by 4 bases and J by 2 bases, with 13 bases between the two germline ends. Germline CDR1 is SGHTA and CDR2 is FQGNSA. Looking up the rest from reference TRBV7-2 and TRBJ2-3 gives the full variable domain: GAGVSQSPSNKVTEKGKDVELRCDPISGHTALYWYRQSLGQGLEFLIYFQGNSAPDKSGLPSDRFSAERTGGSVSTLTIQRTQQEDSAVYLCASSSGGGPTDTQYFGPGTRLTVL.